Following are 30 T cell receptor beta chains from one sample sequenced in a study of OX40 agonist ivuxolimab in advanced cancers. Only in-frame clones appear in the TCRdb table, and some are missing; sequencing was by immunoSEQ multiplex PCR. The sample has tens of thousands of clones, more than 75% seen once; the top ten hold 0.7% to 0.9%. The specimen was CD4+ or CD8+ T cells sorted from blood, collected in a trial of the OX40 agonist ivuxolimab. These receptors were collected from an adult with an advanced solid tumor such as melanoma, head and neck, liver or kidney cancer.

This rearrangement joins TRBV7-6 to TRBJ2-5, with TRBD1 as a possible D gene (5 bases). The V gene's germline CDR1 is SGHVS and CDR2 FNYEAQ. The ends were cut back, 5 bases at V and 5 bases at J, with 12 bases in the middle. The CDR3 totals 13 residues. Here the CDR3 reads CASSTGTWETQYF. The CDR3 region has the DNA TGTGCCAGCAGCACAGGAACGTGGGAGACCCAGTACTTC.

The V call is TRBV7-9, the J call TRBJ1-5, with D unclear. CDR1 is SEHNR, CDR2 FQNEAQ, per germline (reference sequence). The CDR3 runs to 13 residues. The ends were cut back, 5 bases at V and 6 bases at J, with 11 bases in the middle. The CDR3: CASSPSGAQPQHF. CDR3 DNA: TGTGCCAGCAGCCCTTCCGGAGCTCAGCCCCAGCATTTT. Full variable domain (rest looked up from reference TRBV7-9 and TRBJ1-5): DTGVSQNPRHKITKRGQNVTFRCDPISEHNRLYWYRQTLGQGPEFLTYFQNEAQLEKSRLLSDRFSAERPKGSFSTLEIQRTEQGDSAMYLCASSPSGAQPQHFGDGTRLSIL.

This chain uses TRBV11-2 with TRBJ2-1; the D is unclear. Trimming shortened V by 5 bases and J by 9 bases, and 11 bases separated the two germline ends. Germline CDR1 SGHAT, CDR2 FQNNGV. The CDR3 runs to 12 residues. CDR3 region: CASSQTGFEQFF. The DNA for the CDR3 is TGTGCCAGCAGCCAGACTGGATTTGAGCAGTTCTTC.

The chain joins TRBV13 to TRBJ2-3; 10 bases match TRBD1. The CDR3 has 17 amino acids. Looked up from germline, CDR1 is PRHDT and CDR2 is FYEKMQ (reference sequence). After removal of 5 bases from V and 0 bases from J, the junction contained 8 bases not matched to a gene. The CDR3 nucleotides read TGTGCCAGCAGCCGATCACCGGACAGGGGGAGCACAGATACGCAGTATTTT. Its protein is CASSRSPDRGSTDTQYF. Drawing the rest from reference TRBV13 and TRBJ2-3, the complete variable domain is AAGVIQSPRHLIKEKRETATLKCYPIPRHDTVYWYQQGPGQDPQFLISFYEKMQSDKGSIPDRFSAQQFSDYHSELNMSSLELGDSALYFCASSRSPDRGSTDTQYFGPGTRLTVL.

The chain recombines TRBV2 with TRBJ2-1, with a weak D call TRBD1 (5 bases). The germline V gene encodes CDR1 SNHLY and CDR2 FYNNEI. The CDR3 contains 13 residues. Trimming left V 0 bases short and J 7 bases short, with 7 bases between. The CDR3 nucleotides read TGTGCCAGCAGTGAAGCTGGGGCTAATGAGCAGTTCTTC. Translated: CASSEAGANEQFF.

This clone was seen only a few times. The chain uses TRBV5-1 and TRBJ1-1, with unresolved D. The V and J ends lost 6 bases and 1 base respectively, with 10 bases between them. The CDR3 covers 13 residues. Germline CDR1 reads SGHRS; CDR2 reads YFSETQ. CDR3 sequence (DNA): TGCGCCAGCACTTCGGACTCGAACACTGAAGCTTTCTTT. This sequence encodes CASTSDSNTEAFF.

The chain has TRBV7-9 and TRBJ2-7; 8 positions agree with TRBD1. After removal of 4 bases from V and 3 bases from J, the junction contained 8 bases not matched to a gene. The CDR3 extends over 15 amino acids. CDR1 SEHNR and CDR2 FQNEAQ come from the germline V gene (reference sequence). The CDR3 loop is CASSSSGTGNYEQYF. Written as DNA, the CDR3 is TGTGCCAGCAGCTCTTCCGGGACAGGAAACTACGAGCAGTACTTC. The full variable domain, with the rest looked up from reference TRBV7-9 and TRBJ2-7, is DTGVSQNPRHKITKRGQNVTFRCDPISEHNRLYWYRQTLGQGPEFLTYFQNEAQLEKSRLLSDRFSAERPKGSFSTLEIQRTEQGDSAMYLCASSSSGTGNYEQYFGPGTRLTVT.

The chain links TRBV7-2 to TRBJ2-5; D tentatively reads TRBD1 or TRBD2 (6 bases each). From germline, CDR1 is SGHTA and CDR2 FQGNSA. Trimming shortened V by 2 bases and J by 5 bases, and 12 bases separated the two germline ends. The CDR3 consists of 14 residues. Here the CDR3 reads CASSLNGGSETQYF. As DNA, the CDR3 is TGTGCCAGCAGCTTAAACGGGGGCTCCGAGACCCAGTACTTC.

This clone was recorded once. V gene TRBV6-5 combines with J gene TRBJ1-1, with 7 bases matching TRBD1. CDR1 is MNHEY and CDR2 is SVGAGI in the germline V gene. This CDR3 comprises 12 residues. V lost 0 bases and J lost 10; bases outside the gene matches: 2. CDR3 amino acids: CASSYSEGAAFF. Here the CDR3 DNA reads TGTGCCAGCAGTTACTCCGAGGGGGCAGCTTTCTTT.

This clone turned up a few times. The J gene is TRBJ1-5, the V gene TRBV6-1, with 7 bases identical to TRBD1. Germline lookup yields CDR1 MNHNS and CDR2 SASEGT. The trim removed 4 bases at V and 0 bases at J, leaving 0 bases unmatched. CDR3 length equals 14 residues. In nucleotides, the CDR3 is TGTGCCAGCAGTGGGGACAGTAGCAATCAGCCCCAGCATTTT. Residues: CASSGDSSNQPQHF.

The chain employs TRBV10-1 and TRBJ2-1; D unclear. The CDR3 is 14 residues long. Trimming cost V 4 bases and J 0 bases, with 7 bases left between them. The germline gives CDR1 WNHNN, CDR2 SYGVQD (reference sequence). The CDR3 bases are TGCGCCAGCAGTGCCGGATCCTCCTACAATGAGCAGTTCTTC. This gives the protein CASSAGSSYNEQFF.

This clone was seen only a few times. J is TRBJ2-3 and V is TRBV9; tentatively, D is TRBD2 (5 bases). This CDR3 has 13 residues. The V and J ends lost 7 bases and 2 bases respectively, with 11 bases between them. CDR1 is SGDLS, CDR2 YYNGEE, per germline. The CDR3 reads CASGVGDTDTQYF. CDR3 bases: TGTGCCAGCGGGGTCGGGGACACAGATACGCAGTATTTT.

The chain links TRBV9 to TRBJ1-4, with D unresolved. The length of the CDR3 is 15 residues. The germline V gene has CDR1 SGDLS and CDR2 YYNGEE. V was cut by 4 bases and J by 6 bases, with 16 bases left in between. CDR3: CASSHRVGVHEKLFF. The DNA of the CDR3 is TGTGCCAGCAGCCACCGAGTCGGGGTCCATGAAAAACTGTTTTTT.

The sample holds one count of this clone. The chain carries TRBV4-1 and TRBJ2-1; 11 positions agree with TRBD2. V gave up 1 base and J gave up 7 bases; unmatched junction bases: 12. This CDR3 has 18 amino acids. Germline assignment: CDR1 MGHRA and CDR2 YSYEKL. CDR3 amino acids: CASSQGTLAGGPGNEQFF. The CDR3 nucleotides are TGCGCCAGCAGCCAAGGTACTTTAGCGGGAGGGCCTGGGAATGAGCAGTTCTTC.

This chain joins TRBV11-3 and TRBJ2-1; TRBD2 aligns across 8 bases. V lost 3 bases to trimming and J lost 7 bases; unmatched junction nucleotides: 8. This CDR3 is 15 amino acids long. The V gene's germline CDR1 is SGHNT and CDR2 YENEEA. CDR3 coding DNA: TGTGCCAGCAGCTTGCTAGCGGGCCCCGTGAATGAGCAGTTCTTC. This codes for CASSLLAGPVNEQFF.

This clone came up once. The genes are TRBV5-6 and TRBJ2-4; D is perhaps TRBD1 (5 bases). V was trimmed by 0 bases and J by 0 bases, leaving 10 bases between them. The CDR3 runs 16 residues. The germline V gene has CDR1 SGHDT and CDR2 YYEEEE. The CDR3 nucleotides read TGTGCCAGCAGCTTGGCAAGGGGCGCAGCCAAAAACATTCAGTACTTC. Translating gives CASSLARGAAKNIQYF. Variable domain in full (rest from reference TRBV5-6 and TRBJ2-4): DAGVTQSPTHLIKTRGQQVTLRCSPKSGHDTVSWYQQALGQGPQFIFQYYEEEERQRGNFPDRFSGHQFPNYSSELNVNALLLGDSALYLCASSLARGAAKNIQYFGAGTRLSVL.

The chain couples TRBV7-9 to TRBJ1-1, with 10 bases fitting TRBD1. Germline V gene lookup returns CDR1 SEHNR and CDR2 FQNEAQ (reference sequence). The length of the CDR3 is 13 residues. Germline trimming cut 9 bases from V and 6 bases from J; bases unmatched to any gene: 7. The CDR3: CASSPGTGAEAFF. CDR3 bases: TGTGCCAGTTCGCCCGGGACAGGGGCTGAAGCTTTCTTT.

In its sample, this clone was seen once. As DNA, the CDR3 is TGTGCCAGCTCACCAGGGAGCACAGATACGCAGTATTTT. As protein: CASSPGSTDTQYF. This rearrangement joins TRBV18 to TRBJ2-3; D is uncertain. The germline gives CDR1 KGHSH, CDR2 LQKENI. V lost 2 bases and J 0 bases, leaving 3 bases between the germline ends. The CDR3 consists of 13 residues.

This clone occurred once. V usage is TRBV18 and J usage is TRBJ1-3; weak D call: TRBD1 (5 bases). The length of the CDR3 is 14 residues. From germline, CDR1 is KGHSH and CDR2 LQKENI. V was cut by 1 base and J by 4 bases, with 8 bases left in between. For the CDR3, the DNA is TGTGCCAGCTCACCACAAGGGGACGGAAACACCATATATTTT. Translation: CASSPQGDGNTIYF.

The chain's CDR3 is CSVEGGQGGGYGYTF. CDR3 in DNA: TGCAGCGTTGAGGGAGGGCAGGGAGGGGGCTATGGCTACACCTTC. V and J are TRBV29-1 and TRBJ1-2; D might be TRBD1 (6 bases). Trimming pared 3 bases from V and 4 bases from J, leaving 18 bases between. The germline CDR1 and CDR2 sequences are SQVTM and ANQGSEA. There are 15 residues in the CDR3. The full variable domain, rest sourced from reference TRBV29-1 and TRBJ1-2, is SAVISQKPSRDICQRGTSLTIQCQVDSQVTMMFWYRQQPGQSLTLIATANQGSEATYESGFVIDKFPISRPNLTFSTLTVSNMSPEDSSIYLCSVEGGQGGGYGYTFGSGTRLTVV.

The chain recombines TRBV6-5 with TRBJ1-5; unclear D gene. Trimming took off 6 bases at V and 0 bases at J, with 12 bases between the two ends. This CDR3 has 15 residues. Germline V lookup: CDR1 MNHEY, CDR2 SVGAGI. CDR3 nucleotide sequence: TGTGCCAGCAGAAGACTCGCTAATAGCAATCAGCCCCAGCATTTT. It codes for CASRRLANSNQPQHF.

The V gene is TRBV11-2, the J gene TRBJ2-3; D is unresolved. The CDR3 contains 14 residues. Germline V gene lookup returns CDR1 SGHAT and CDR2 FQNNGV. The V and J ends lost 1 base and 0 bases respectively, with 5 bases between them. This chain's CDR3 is CASSLGVSTDTQYF. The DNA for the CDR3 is TGTGCCAGCAGCTTAGGAGTCAGCACAGATACGCAGTATTTT.

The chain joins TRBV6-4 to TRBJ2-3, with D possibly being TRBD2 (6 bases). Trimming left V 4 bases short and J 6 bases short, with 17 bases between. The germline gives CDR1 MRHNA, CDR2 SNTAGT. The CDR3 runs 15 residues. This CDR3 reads CASSALAGIKDTQYF. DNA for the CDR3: TGTGCCAGCAGTGCCCTGGCGGGAATAAAGGATACGCAGTATTTT.

The CDR3 region is CASSPSDRDEKLFF. DNA of the CDR3: TGTGCCAGCAGTCCCTCGGACAGAGACGAAAAACTGTTTTTT. The chain is built from TRBV6-1 and TRBJ1-4, with D maybe TRBD1 (6 bases). CDR3 size: 14 residues. V was trimmed by 5 bases and J by 8 bases, leaving 15 bases between them. Per the germline V gene, CDR1 is MNHNS and CDR2 is SASEGT.

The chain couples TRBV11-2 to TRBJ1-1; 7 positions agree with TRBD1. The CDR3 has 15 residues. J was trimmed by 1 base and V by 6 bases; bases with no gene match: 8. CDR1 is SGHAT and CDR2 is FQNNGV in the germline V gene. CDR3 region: CASSRTGTENTEAFF. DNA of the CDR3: TGTGCCAGCAGTCGGACGGGGACAGAGAACACTGAAGCTTTCTTT.

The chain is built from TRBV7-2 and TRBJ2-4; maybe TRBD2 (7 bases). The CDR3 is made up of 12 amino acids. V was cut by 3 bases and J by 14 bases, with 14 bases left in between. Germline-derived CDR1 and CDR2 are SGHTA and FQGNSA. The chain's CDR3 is CASSFVGGGKYF. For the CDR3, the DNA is TGTGCCAGCAGCTTTGTAGGGGGAGGGAAGTACTTC.

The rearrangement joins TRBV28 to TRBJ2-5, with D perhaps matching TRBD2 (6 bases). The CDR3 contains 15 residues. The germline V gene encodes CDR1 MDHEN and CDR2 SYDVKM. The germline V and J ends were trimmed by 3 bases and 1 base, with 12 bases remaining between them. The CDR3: CASSFKGTGQETQYF. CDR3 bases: TGTGCCAGCAGTTTCAAAGGGACTGGCCAAGAGACCCAGTACTTC.

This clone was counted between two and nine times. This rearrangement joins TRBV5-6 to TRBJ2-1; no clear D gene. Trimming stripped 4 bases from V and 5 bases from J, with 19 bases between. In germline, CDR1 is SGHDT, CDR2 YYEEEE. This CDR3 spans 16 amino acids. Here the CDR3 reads CASSPWTTPDHNEQFF. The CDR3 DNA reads TGTGCCAGCAGCCCCTGGACCACACCGGATCACAATGAGCAGTTCTTC.

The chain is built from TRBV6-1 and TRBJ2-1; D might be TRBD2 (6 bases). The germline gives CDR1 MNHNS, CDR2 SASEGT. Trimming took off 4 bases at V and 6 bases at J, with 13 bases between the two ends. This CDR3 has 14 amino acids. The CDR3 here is CASSGYWRGNEQFF. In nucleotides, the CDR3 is TGTGCCAGCAGTGGGTACTGGCGGGGCAATGAGCAGTTCTTC.

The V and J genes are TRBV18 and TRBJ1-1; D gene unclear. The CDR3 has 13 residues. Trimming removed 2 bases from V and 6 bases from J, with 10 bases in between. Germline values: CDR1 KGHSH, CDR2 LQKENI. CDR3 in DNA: TGTGCCAGCTCACCATTGGTGAAAGCTGAAGCTTTCTTT. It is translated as CASSPLVKAEAFF.